A selection of T cell receptor beta chains follows, all from one sample in a study of molecular identifiers for immune sequencing clone quantification. TCRdb used MiXCR to reprocess the PCR reads, holding one entry per CDR3 protein. In the table there are a few hundred thousand distinct CDR3 sequences, about 22% of which are singletons. The specimen was naive CD8+ T cells from blood, with Jurkat cell RNA spiked in. The receptors derive from a human donor in good health. Some libraries in this study had Jurkat cell RNA spiked in. Each CDR3 is given with its conserved first and last residue. A D gene is named only where the DNA matches it firmly. Where a row states a size, it is once, few, many or the class of an expanded clone; other rows omit it.

CDR3 protein: CTSSLLTGADQPQHF
CDR3 DNA: TGTACCAGCAGTTTATTGACAGGGGCAGATCAGCCCCAGCATTTT
clone size: -
V gene: TRBV27
D gene: TRBD1
J gene: TRBJ1-5

CDR3 protein: CASSFSSAEAFF
CDR3 DNA: TGTGCCAGCAGCTTTTCCAGTGCTGAAGCTTTCTTT
clone size: few
V gene: TRBV5-6
D gene: -
J gene: TRBJ1-1

CDR3 protein: CSGFTAADTQYF
CDR3 DNA: TGCAGTGGTTTCACAGCTGCAGATACGCAGTATTTT
clone size: many
V gene: TRBV20-1
D gene: -
J gene: TRBJ2-3

CDR3 protein: CASRGEGFSLDIGELFF
CDR3 DNA: TGTGCCAGCAGAGGCGAAGGGTTTTCGCTCGACATCGGGGAGCTGTTTTTT
clone size: -
V gene: TRBV7-9
D gene: -
J gene: TRBJ2-2

CDR3 protein: CASSDPGQRYEQYF
CDR3 DNA: TGTGCCAGCAGTGACCCGGGACAGAGATACGAGCAGTACTTC
clone size: -
V gene: TRBV2
D gene: TRBD1
J gene: TRBJ2-7

CDR3 protein: CASSLTVDTEAFF
CDR3 DNA: TGTGCCAGCAGCTTGACAGTGGACACTGAAGCTTTCTTT
clone size: many
V gene: TRBV13
D gene: -
J gene: TRBJ1-1

CDR3 protein: CASREDRNGVYEQYF
CDR3 DNA: TGTGCCAGCAGAGAAGACAGGAACGGAGTCTACGAGCAGTACTTC
clone size: many
V gene: TRBV2
D gene: -
J gene: TRBJ2-7

CDR3 protein: CASSSTQTTVPNTGELFF
CDR3 DNA: TGTGCCAGCAGCTCCACCCAAACCACAGTTCCGAACACCGGGGAGCTGTTTTTT
clone size: few
V gene: TRBV7-9
D gene: -
J gene: TRBJ2-2

CDR3 protein: CATSDLKSGRQLDEQFF
CDR3 DNA: TGTGCCACCAGTGATTTGAAGAGCGGGAGGCAGCTGGATGAGCAGTTCTTC
clone size: -
V gene: TRBV24-1
D gene: TRBD2
J gene: TRBJ2-1

CDR3 protein: CASSYWGGAYEQYF
CDR3 DNA: TGTGCCAGCAGTTACTGGGGAGGGGCCTACGAGCAGTACTTC
clone size: many
V gene: TRBV6-5
D gene: TRBD2
J gene: TRBJ2-7

CDR3 protein: CASSQFEGRGCEQYF
CDR3 DNA: TGTGCCAGCAGCCAATTCGAGGGACGAGGCTGCGAGCAGTACTTC
clone size: few
V gene: TRBV4-2
D gene: -
J gene: TRBJ2-7

CDR3 protein: CASSKLPGHNTGELVF
CDR3 DNA: TGTGCCAGCAGTAAACTCCCGGGACACAACACCGGGGAGCTGGTTTTT
clone size: -
V gene: TRBV27
D gene: -
J gene: TRBJ2-2

CDR3 protein: CASSLVGDYERYF
CDR3 DNA: TGTGCCAGCAGCTTAGTCGGTGACTACGAGCGGTACTTC
clone size: -
V gene: TRBV7-9
D gene: -
J gene: TRBJ2-7

CDR3 protein: CASSTPDRDFQETQYF
CDR3 DNA: TGCGCCAGCAGCACCCCTGACAGGGACTTCCAAGAGACCCAGTACTTC
clone size: many
V gene: TRBV5-1
D gene: -
J gene: TRBJ2-5

CDR3 protein: CASSYIPASTDTQYF
CDR3 DNA: TGTGCCAGCAGTTACATTCCCGCTAGCACAGATACGCAGTATTTT
clone size: many
V gene: TRBV6-5
D gene: -
J gene: TRBJ2-3

CDR3 protein: CASSLWASGGGGGDTQYF
CDR3 DNA: TGTGCCAGCAGCTTATGGGCTAGCGGGGGGGGCGGTGGAGATACGCAGTATTTT
clone size: -
V gene: TRBV11-2
D gene: TRBD2
J gene: TRBJ2-3

CDR3 protein: CASSLVGLTYEQYF
CDR3 DNA: TGTGCCAGCAGCTTAGTAGGACTAACCTACGAGCAGTACTTC
clone size: -
V gene: TRBV7-9
D gene: -
J gene: TRBJ2-7

CDR3 protein: CSVDWGTGALREQYF
CDR3 DNA: TGCAGCGTTGACTGGGGGACAGGCGCCTTGCGCGAGCAGTACTTC
clone size: -
V gene: TRBV29-1
D gene: TRBD1
J gene: TRBJ2-7

CDR3 protein: CASSIVGGRGKNIQYF
CDR3 DNA: TGTGCCAGTAGTATAGTCGGCGGACGGGGCAAAAACATTCAGTACTTC
clone size: few
V gene: TRBV19
D gene: -
J gene: TRBJ2-4

CDR3 protein: CASSPGGGGYEQYF
CDR3 DNA: TGTGCCAGCAGCCCCGGGGGGGGAGGATACGAGCAGTACTTC
clone size: -
V gene: TRBV9
D gene: TRBD2
J gene: TRBJ2-7

CDR3 protein: CASSSRQGAYEQYF
CDR3 DNA: TGTGCCAGCAGCTCCAGACAGGGGGCCTACGAGCAGTACTTC
clone size: many
V gene: TRBV7-8
D gene: TRBD1
J gene: TRBJ2-7

CDR3 protein: CASSQAGTDQETQYF
CDR3 DNA: TGTGCCAGCAGCCAAGCGGGGACTGACCAAGAGACCCAGTACTTC
clone size: -
V gene: TRBV4-2
D gene: -
J gene: TRBJ2-5

CDR3 protein: CASSQVDSYEQYF
CDR3 DNA: TGTGCCAGCAGTCAGGTGGATAGCTACGAGCAGTACTTC
clone size: many
V gene: TRBV5-4
D gene: -
J gene: TRBJ2-7

CDR3 protein: CASSQDYRVSTEAFF
CDR3 DNA: TGCGCCAGCAGCCAAGACTACAGGGTTTCCACTGAAGCTTTCTTT
clone size: -
V gene: TRBV4-3
D gene: -
J gene: TRBJ1-1

CDR3 protein: CASSFSPAGGTEAFF
CDR3 DNA: TGTGCCAGCAGCTTTTCCCCGGCAGGGGGCACTGAAGCTTTCTTT
clone size: many
V gene: TRBV7-9
D gene: TRBD1
J gene: TRBJ1-1

CDR3 protein: CASSHIAGGRTDTQYF
CDR3 DNA: TGTGCCAGCAGCCATATCGCGGGGGGGCGGACAGATACGCAGTATTTT
clone size: -
V gene: TRBV11-2
D gene: TRBD2
J gene: TRBJ2-3

CDR3 protein: CAPSDNGLTHGYTF
CDR3 DNA: TGTGCCCCCAGTGACAACGGACTAACCCATGGCTACACCTTC
clone size: -
V gene: TRBV24-1
D gene: -
J gene: TRBJ1-2

CDR3 protein: CASSPREATLEAFF
CDR3 DNA: TGTGCCAGCAGCCCGCGGGAGGCAACCCTTGAAGCTTTCTTT
clone size: few
V gene: TRBV3-1
D gene: -
J gene: TRBJ1-1

CDR3 protein: CASSPTRGSYNEQFF
CDR3 DNA: TGTGCCAGCAGCCCTACCAGGGGTTCCTACAATGAGCAGTTCTTC
clone size: few
V gene: TRBV11-2
D gene: -
J gene: TRBJ2-1